Each of the 13 T cell receptor beta chains below was sequenced from the same sample in a study of T cell responses to AZD1222 COVID-19 vaccine. Generated by immunoSEQ multiplex PCR, the TCRdb table keeps only in-frame clones and is missing some. This table holds 150,000 to 200,000 clones, about 91% found once. This sample comprised peripheral blood, obtained on day 0 of AZD1222 vaccination. Receptor source: an adult in good health.

V and J are TRBV18 and TRBJ1-3; the D gene is possibly TRBD1 (6 bases). Per germline, CDR1 KGHSH and CDR2 LQKENI. V gave up 0 bases and J gave up 4 bases, with 10 bases separating them. This CDR3 contains 15 residues. CDR3 protein: CASSPPGAAGNTIYF. The CDR3 DNA is TGTGCCAGCTCACCACCGGGGGCGGCAGGAAACACCATATATTTT.

This clone was recorded a few times. This chain uses TRBV2 with TRBJ1-4; D is possibly TRBD1 (5 bases). Germline lookup yields CDR1 SNHLY and CDR2 FYNNEI. The CDR3 consists of 17 residues. V lost 6 bases, J lost 0 bases, and 17 bases lay in between. The CDR3 bases are TGTGCCAGCAGAGGGGATCGTCAGGTGGCAACTAATGAAAAACTGTTTTTT. Amino acid sequence: CASRGDRQVATNEKLFF.

V and J are TRBV6-6 and TRBJ2-7; D not resolved. The CDR3 runs 12 residues. Germline-derived CDR1 and CDR2 are MNHNY and SVGAGI (reference sequence). The CDR3 DNA is TGTGCGGTCCGGTCAGTCTCCTACGAGCAGTACTTC. This gives the protein CAVRSVSYEQYF.

On this clone: Other DNA sequences from this sample encode an identical CDR3 as well. The chain joins TRBV24-1 to TRBJ1-5; D call uncertain. Germline CDR1 reads KGHDR; CDR2 reads SFDVKD. The CDR3 is 12 amino acids. V was shortened by 3 bases and J by 5 bases, with 4 bases between the two germline ends. The CDR3 reads CATSDQDQPQHF. The DNA of the CDR3 is TGTGCCACCAGTGATCAAGATCAGCCCCAGCATTTT.

This clone was seen only once. This rearrangement joins TRBV9 to TRBJ1-2; no definite D call. Germline CDR1 reads SGDLS; CDR2 reads YYNGEE. This CDR3 region has 13 residues. Trimming cost V 8 bases and J 4 bases, with 15 bases left between them. The CDR3 coding sequence is TGTGCCAGTGGAGATCAGAGCACCTATGGCTACACCTTC. Residues: CASGDQSTYGYTF.

The chain recombines TRBV11-2 with TRBJ1-5; 7 bases fit TRBD1. Trimming cost V 5 bases and J 8 bases; bases outside gene matches: 12. CDR1 and CDR2 from the germline V gene are SGHAT and FQNNGV. This CDR3 comprises 15 residues. The CDR3 here is CASSPRDSLSEPQHF. Written as DNA, the CDR3 is TGTGCCAGCAGCCCCCGGGACAGCCTTTCTGAGCCCCAGCATTTT.

V is TRBV28 and J is TRBJ1-2, with TRBD1 as a possible D gene (6 bases). The V end lost 2 bases, the J end lost 5 bases, and 9 bases lay between the germline ends. There are 13 residues in the CDR3. Germline loops: CDR1 MDHEN, CDR2 SYDVKM. The CDR3 DNA reads as TGTGCCAGCAGTTTACCAGGGGTTTATGGCTACACCTTC. Its translation is CASSLPGVYGYTF.

This chain uses TRBV4-2 with TRBJ2-7; TRBD1 matches 7 bases. After removal of 1 base from V and 4 bases from J, the junction contained 7 bases not matched to a gene. Germline CDR1 reads LGHNA; CDR2 reads YNFKEQ. The CDR3 contains 15 residues. The CDR3 nucleotides read TGTGCCAGCAGCCAAGTGACAGGGTCTATTTACGAGCAGTACTTC. The encoded protein is CASSQVTGSIYEQYF.

V gene TRBV27 combines with J gene TRBJ1-2, with 7 bases aligning to TRBD1. The CDR3 is made up of 15 amino acids. V dropped 8 bases and J dropped 3; count of bases not matched to a gene: 12. Per the germline V gene, CDR1 is MNHEY and CDR2 is SMNVEV (reference sequence). Written as DNA, the CDR3 is TGTGCCAGCGCGGCAGGGGGAACCCCCTACTATGGCTACACCTTC. Residues: CASAAGGTPYYGYTF.

V usage is TRBV6-5 and J usage is TRBJ2-7; perhaps TRBD1 as D (5 bases). This CDR3 has 12 amino acids. The V end lost 6 bases, the J end lost 3 bases, and 9 bases lay between the germline ends. Germline assignment: CDR1 MNHEY and CDR2 SVGAGI. The CDR3 sequence is CASSLDSYEQYF. The CDR3, as DNA: TGTGCCAGCAGCCTTGACAGCTACGAGCAGTACTTC.

V and J are TRBV5-1 and TRBJ1-1, with 9 bases fitting TRBD1. V lost 4 bases to trimming and J lost 7 bases; unmatched junction nucleotides: 5. Germline V lookup: CDR1 SGHRS, CDR2 YFSETQ. The CDR3 runs to 13 residues. The DNA for the CDR3 is TGCGCCAGCAGCCCGGGACAGGGTATTGAAGCTTTCTTT. Protein: CASSPGQGIEAFF.

The chain combines TRBV7-9 with TRBJ1-3; D is perhaps TRBD1 (6 bases). The CDR3 runs 14 residues. Germline V CDR1 and CDR2: SEHNR, FQNEAQ (reference sequence). The V end lost 5 bases, the J end lost 1 base, and 9 bases lay between the germline ends. The DNA of the CDR3 is TGTGCCAGCAGCCTCACAGGGTCTGGAAACACCATATATTTT. Its protein is CASSLTGSGNTIYF.

The chain is built from TRBV19 and TRBJ2-5; D possibly corresponds to TRBD1 (7 bases). This CDR3 has 15 amino acids. V gave up 4 bases and J gave up 5 bases, with 17 bases separating them. The germline V gene encodes CDR1 LNHDA and CDR2 SQIVND (reference sequence). As DNA, the CDR3 is TGTGCCAGTAGTACTTCAGGGGGGCAGAAGGAGACCCAGTACTTC. Protein sequence: CASSTSGGQKETQYF.